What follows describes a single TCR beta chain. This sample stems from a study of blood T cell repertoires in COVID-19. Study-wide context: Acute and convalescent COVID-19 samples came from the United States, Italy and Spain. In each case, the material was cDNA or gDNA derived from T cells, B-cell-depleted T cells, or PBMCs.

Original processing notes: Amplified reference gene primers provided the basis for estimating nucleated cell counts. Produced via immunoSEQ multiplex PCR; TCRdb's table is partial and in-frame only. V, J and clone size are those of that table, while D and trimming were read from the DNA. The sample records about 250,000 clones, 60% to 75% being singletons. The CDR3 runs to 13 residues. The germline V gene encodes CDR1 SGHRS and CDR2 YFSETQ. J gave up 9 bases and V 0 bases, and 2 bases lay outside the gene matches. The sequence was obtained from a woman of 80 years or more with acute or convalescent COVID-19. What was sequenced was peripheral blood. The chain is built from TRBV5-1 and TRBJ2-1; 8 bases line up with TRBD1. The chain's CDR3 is CASSLEGTGEQFF. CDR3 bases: TGCGCCAGCAGCTTGGAGGGGACAGGTGAGCAGTTCTTC. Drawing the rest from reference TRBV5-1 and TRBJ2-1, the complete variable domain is KAGVTQTPRYLIKTRGQQVTLSCSPISGHRSVSWYQQTPGQGLQFLFEYFSETQRNKGNFPGRFSGRQFSNSRSEMNVSTLELGDSALYLCASSLEGTGEQFFGPGTRLTVL.